This T cell receptor (beta chain) originates from a study of blood T cells in healthy people across ages. Study results and limitations: Older age coincided with a roughly linear decline in TCR beta diversity per million T cells.

Worth noting for this clonotype: The antigen remains undetermined.

For the second PCR, which ran for roughly 7 to 11 cycles, a sample-barcoded 5' primer and a J-beta primer mix were used. Each of the cDNA molecules was tagged by a template-switch adaptor with 12 random nucleotides. TCRdb independently ran MiXCR on the 5' RACE reads; one entry per CDR3 protein. Among almost 1 million distinct CDR3 sequences listed, roughly 51% were seen once. There were healthy Caucasian individuals from Russia, aged roughly 6 to 95, serving as donors. Peripheral blood from each donor was collected in a volume of roughly 9.2 milliliters. The sample comprised blood. This sequence was found in a woman in her fifties or sixties in good health.

CDR3 amino acids: CASSPMGLADYTGELFF. The CDR3 coding sequence is TGTGCCAGCAGCCCTATGGGACTAGCGGATTACACCGGGGAGCTGTTTTTT. The chain couples TRBV4-2 to TRBJ2-2, with 11 bases that match TRBD2. J lost 3 bases, V lost 4 bases, and 7 bases had no gene match. Germline CDR1 reads LGHNA; CDR2 reads YNFKEQ. The CDR3 covers 17 residues.